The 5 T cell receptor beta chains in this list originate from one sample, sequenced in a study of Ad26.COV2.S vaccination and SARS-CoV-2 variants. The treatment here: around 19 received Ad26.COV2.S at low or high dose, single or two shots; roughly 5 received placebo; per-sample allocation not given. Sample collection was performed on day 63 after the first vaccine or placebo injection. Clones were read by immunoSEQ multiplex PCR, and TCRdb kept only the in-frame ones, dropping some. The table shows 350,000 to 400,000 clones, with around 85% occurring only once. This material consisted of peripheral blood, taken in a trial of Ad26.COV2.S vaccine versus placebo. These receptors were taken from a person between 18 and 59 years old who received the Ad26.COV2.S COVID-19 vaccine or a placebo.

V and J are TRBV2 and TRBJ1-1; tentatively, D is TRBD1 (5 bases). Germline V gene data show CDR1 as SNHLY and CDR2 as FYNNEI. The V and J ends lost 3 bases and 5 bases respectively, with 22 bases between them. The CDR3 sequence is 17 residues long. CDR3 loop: CASSERGGQGTGTEAFF. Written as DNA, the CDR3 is TGTGCCAGCAGTGAGAGGGGAGGACAAGGAACCGGGACTGAAGCTTTCTTT.

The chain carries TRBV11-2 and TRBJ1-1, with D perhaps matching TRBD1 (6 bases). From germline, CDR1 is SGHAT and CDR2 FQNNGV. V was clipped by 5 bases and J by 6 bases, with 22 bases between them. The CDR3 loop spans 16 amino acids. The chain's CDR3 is CASSLTGSGSHSEAFF. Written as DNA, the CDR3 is TGTGCCAGCAGCCTGACAGGATCTGGGTCACACTCTGAAGCTTTCTTT.

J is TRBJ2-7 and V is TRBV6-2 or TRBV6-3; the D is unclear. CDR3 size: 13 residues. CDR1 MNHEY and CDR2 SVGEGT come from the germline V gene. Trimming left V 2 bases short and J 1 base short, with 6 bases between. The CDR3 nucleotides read TGTGCCAGCAGTTACATCGCGTCCTACGAGCAGTACTTC. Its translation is CASSYIASYEQYF.

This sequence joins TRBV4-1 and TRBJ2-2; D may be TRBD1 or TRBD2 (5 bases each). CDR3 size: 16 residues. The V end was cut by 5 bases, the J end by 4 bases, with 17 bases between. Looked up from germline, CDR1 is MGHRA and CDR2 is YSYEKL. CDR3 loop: CASSGRGARGTGELFF. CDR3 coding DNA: TGCGCCAGCAGCGGAAGGGGTGCACGGGGCACCGGGGAGCTGTTTTTT.

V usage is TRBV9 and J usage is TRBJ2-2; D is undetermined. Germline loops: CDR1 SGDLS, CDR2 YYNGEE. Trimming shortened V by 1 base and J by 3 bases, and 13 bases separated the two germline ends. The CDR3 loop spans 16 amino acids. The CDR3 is CASSVSLNQDTGELFF. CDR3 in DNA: TGTGCCAGCAGCGTAAGCCTAAACCAAGACACCGGGGAGCTGTTTTTT.